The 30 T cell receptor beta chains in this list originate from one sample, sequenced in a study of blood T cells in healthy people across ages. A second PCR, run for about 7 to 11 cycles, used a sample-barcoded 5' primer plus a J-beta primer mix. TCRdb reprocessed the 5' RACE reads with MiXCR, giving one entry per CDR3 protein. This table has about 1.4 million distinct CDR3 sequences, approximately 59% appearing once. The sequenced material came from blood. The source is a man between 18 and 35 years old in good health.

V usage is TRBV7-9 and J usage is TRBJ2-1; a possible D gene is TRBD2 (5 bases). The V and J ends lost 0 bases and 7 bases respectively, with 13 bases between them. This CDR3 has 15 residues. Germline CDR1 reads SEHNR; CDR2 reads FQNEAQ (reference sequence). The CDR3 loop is CASSLAIGLHNEQFF. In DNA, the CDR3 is TGTGCCAGCAGCTTAGCTATTGGACTGCATAATGAGCAGTTCTTC.

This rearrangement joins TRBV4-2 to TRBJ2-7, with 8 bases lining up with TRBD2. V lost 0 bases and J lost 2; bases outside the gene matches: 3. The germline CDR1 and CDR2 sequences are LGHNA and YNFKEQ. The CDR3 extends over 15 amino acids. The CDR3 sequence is CASSQDAGGAYEQYF. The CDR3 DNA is TGTGCCAGCAGCCAAGATGCGGGAGGAGCCTACGAGCAGTACTTC.

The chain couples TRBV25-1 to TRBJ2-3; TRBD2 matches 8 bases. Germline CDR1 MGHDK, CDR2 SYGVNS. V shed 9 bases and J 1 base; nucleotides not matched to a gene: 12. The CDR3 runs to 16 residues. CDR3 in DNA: TGTGCCAGTAGTCTCCCCGCGGGGGGCCGCACAGATACGCAGTATTTT. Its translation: CASSLPAGGRTDTQYF.

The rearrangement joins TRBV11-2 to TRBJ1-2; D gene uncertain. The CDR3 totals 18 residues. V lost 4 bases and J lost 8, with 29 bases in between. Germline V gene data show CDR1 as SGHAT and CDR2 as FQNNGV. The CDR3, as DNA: TGTGCCAGCAGCTCGACCACGTCCCTAGGACGGATGTATGAAGGCTACACCTTC. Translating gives CASSSTTSLGRMYEGYTF.

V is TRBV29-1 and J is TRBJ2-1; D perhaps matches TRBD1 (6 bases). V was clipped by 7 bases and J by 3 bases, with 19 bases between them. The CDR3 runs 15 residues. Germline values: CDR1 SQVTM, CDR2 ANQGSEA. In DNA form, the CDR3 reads TGCAGCGCCCAGGGGCTGGTTAATTTCTACAATGAGCAGTTCTTC. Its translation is CSAQGLVNFYNEQFF.

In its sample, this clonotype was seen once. The CDR3 loop is CASSYSNRYDTQYF. Here the CDR3 DNA reads TGTGCCAGCAGTTACTCGAATCGCTACGATACGCAGTATTTT. The chain uses TRBV6-5 and TRBJ2-3; D is ambiguous. Between the trimmed V and J ends, which lost 0 bases and 6 bases, there was a span of 10 bases. The CDR3 loop spans 14 amino acids. Germline lookup yields CDR1 MNHEY and CDR2 SVGAGI.

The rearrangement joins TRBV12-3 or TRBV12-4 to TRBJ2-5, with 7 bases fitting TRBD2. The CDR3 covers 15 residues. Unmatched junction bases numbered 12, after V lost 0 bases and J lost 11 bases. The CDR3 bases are TGTGCCAGCAGTTTAGCCGGGGACTACTCTAACCAGCAGTACTTC. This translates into CASSLAGDYSNQQYF.

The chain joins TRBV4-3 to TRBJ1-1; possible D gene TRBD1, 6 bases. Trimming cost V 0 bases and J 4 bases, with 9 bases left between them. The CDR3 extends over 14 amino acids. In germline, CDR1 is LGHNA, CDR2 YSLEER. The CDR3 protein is CASSQDSRGTEAFF. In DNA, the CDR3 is TGCGCCAGCAGCCAAGACTCCAGGGGCACTGAAGCTTTCTTT.

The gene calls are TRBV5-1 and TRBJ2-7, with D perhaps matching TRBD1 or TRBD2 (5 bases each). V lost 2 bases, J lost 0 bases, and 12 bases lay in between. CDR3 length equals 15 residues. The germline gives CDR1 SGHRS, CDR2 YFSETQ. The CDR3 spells CASSLNRDASYEQYF. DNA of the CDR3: TGCGCCAGCAGCTTAAATCGGGACGCCTCCTACGAGCAGTACTTC.

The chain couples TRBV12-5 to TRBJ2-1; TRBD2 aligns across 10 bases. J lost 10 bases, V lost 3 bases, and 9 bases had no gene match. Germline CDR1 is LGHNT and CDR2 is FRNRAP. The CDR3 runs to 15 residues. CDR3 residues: CASGFPGTSVKEQFF. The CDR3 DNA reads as TGTGCTAGTGGTTTCCCAGGGACTAGCGTCAAGGAGCAGTTCTTC.

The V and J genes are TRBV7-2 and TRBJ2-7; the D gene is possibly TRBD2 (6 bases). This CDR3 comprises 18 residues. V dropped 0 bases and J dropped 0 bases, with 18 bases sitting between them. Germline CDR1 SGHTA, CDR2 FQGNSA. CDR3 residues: CASSLAGGPRGSSYEQYF. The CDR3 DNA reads TGTGCCAGCAGCTTAGCGGGGGGTCCAAGAGGGTCCTCCTACGAGCAGTACTTC.

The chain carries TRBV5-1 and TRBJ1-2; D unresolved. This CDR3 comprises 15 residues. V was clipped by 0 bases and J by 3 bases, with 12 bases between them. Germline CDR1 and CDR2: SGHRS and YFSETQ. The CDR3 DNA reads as TGCGCCAGCAGCTTGGAGGACGACCGGTACTATGGCTACACCTTC. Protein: CASSLEDDRYYGYTF.

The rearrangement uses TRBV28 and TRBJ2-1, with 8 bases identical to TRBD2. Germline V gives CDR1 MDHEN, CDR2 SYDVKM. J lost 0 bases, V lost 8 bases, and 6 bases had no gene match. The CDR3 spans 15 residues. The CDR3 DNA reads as TGTGCCAGCCCACCTAGCGGGCTCTCCTACAATGAGCAGTTCTTC. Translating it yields CASPPSGLSYNEQFF.

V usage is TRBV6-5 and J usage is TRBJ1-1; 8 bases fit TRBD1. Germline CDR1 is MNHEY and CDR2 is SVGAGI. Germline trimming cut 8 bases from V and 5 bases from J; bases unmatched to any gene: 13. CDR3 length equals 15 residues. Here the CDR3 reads CASGYVTGVGTEAFF. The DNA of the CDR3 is TGTGCCAGCGGGTACGTGACAGGGGTAGGGACTGAAGCTTTCTTT.

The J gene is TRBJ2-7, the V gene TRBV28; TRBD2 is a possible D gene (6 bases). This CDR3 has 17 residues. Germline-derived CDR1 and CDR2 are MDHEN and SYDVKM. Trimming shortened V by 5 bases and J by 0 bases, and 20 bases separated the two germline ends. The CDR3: CASSLPVVGLSSYEQYF. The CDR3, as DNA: TGTGCCAGCAGTCTCCCAGTAGTGGGACTGAGCTCCTACGAGCAGTACTTC.

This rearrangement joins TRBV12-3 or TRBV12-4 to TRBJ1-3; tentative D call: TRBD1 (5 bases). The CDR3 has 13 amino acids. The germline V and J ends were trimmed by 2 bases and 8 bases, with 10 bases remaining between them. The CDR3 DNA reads TGTGCCAGCAGTTTACGACAGAGGGACACCATATATTTT. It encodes CASSLRQRDTIYF.

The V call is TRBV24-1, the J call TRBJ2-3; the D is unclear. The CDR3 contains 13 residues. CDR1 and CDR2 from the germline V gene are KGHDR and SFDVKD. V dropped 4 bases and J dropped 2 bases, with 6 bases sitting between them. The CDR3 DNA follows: TGTGCCACCAGTGACCGGACCACAGATACGCAGTATTTT. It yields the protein CATSDRTTDTQYF.

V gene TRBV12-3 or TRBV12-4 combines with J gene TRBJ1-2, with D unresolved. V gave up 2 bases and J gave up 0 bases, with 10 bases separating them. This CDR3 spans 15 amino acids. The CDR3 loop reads CASSLIPNTNYGYTF. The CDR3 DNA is TGTGCCAGCAGTTTAATACCCAATACTAACTATGGCTACACCTTC.

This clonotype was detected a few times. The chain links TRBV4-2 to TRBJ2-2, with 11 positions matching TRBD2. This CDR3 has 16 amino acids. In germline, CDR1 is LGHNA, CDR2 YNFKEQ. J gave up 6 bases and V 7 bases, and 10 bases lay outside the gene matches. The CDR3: CASNPNSGRAPGELFF. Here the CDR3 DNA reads TGTGCCAGCAATCCCAATAGCGGGAGGGCGCCCGGGGAGCTGTTTTTT.

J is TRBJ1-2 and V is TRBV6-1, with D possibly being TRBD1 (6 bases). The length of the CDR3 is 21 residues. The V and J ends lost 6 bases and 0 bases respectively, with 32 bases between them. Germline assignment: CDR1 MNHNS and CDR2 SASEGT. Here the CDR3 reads CASSPRTNTGGSQDPNYGYTF. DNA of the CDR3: TGTGCCAGCAGCCCGAGGACGAATACCGGGGGCAGCCAAGACCCTAACTATGGCTACACCTTC.

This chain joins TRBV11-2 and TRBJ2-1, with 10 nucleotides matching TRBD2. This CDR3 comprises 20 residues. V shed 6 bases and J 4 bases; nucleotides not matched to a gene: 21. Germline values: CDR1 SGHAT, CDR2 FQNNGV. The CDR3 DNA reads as TGTGCCAGCAGTCCCCTTGCGGAGCGTTTAGCGGGAGGACCTTACAATGAGCAGTTCTTC. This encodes CASSPLAERLAGGPYNEQFF.

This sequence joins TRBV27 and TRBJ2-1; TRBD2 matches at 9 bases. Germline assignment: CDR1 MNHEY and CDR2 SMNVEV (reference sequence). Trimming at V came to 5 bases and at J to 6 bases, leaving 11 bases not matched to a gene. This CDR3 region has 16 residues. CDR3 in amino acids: CASSPLEAGGPNEQFF. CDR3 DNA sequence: TGTGCCAGCAGTCCCTTGGAAGCGGGGGGCCCCAATGAGCAGTTCTTC.

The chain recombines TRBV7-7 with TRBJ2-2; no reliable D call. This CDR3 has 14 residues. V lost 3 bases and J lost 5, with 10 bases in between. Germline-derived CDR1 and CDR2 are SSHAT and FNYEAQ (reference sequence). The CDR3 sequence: CASSFSIRTGELFF. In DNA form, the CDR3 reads TGTGCCAGCAGCTTTTCCATCAGGACCGGGGAGCTGTTTTTT.

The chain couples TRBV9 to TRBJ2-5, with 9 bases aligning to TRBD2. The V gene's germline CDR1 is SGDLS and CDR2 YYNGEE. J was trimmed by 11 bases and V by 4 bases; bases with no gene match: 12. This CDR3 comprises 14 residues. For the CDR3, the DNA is TGTGCCAGCAGCACGCGGACTAGCGCCAATGAGCAGTACTTC. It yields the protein CASSTRTSANEQYF.

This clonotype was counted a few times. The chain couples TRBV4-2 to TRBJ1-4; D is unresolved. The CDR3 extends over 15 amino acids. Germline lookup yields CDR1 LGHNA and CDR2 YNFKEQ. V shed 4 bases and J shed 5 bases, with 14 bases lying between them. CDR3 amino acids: CASSLGRTANEKLFF. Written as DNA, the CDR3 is TGTGCCAGCAGCCTCGGACGGACCGCAAATGAAAAACTGTTTTTT.

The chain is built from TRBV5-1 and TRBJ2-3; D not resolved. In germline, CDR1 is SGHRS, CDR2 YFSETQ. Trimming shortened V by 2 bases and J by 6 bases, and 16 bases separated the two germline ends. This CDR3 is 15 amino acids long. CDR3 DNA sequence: TGCGCCAGCAGCTTATACACTAACCGCCGGGATACGCAGTATTTT. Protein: CASSLYTNRRDTQYF. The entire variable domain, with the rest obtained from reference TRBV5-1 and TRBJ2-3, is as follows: KAGVTQTPRYLIKTRGQQVTLSCSPISGHRSVSWYQQTPGQGLQFLFEYFSETQRNKGNFPGRFSGRQFSNSRSEMNVSTLELGDSALYLCASSLYTNRRDTQYFGPGTRLTVL.

In DNA form, the CDR3 reads TGTGCCAGCAGTACTCCCACGGGGCCCGGCTCTGGAAACACCATATATTTT. It translates to CASSTPTGPGSGNTIYF. The chain recombines TRBV12-3 or TRBV12-4 with TRBJ1-3, with a tentative D call TRBD1 (5 bases). Between the trimmed V and J ends, which lost 5 bases and 0 bases, there was a span of 17 bases. CDR3 length: 17 residues.

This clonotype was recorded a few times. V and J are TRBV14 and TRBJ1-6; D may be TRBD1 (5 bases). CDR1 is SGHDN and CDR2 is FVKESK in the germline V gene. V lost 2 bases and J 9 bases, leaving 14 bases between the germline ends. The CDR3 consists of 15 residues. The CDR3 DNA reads TGTGCCAGCAGCCAATTAGTATCGGGGGTTTCACCCCTCCACTTT. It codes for CASSQLVSGVSPLHF.

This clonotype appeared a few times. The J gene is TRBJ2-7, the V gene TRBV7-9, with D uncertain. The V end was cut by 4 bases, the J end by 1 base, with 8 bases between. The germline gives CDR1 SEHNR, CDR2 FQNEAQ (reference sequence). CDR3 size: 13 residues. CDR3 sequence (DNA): TGTGCCAGCAGCTCCCCGATGTCCTACGAGCAGTACTTC. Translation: CASSSPMSYEQYF.

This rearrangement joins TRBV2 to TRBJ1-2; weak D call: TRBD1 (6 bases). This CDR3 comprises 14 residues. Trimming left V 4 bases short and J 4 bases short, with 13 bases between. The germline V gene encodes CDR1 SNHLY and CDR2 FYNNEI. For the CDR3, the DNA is TGTGCCAGCAGTGTGGGGGGCGATAGCTATGGCTACACCTTC. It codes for CASSVGGDSYGYTF.